Described below is a single T cell receptor (beta chain) sequence and its context. No antigen is known for it. The immunoSEQ assay was v3.0, run at survey level. It was about 35,000-55,000 T-cell genomes per sample that sequencing targeted. Produced via immunoSEQ multiplex PCR; TCRdb's table is partial and in-frame only. The table lists about 27,000 clones, 85% of them singletons, with roughly 10% in the top ten. This entry belongs to a study of long-term antiretroviral therapy in people with HIV. Study results and caveats: Compared with controls, HIV repertoires showed narrower CDR3 length ranges.

The receptor was isolated from a man between 35 and 55 years old with HIV. This material consisted of unsorted PBMCs, taken 2.3 years after starting antiretroviral therapy.

In DNA, the CDR3 is TGTGCCAGTACTCCGGGACTAACTTACAATGAGCAGTTCTTC. It codes for CASTPGLTYNEQFF. The chain uses TRBV19 and TRBJ2-1; 7 nucleotides align to TRBD2. Germline V gene data show CDR1 as LNHDA and CDR2 as SQIVND (reference sequence). CDR3 length equals 14 residues. Losses at the gene ends were 7 bases for V and 4 bases for J; bases not matched to a gene: 7. The whole variable domain, remainder taken from reference TRBV19 and TRBJ2-1, is DGGITQSPKYLFRKEGQNVTLSCEQNLNHDAMYWYRQDPGQGLRLIYYSQIVNDFQKGDIAEGYSVSREKKESFPLTVTSAQKNPTAFYLCASTPGLTYNEQFFGPGTRLTVL.